These 6 T cell receptor beta chains came from one sample sequenced in a study of T cell responses to AZD1222 COVID-19 vaccine. TCRdb keeps only in-frame clones here, not all; method: immunoSEQ multiplex PCR. This sample has more than 90,000 clones, with about 90% found just once. The source was peripheral blood, collected 28 days after the second AZD1222 dose. Every receptor here comes from an adult who received the AZD1222 COVID-19 vaccine.

V gene TRBV24-1 combines with J gene TRBJ1-5, with 7 bases aligning to TRBD1. CDR1 and CDR2 (germline): KGHDR, SFDVKD. The J segment lost 4 bases and the V segment lost 12 bases, leaving 8 bases of the junction unmatched. The CDR3 has 13 residues. For the CDR3, the DNA is TGTGCCTCCTCCGGGACAGAAAATCAGCCCCAGCATTTT. This translates into CASSGTENQPQHF.

This clone was observed a single time. V usage is TRBV5-5 and J usage is TRBJ1-1; D is perhaps TRBD1 (5 bases). Deletions cut 1 base from V and 9 bases from J, with 10 bases between. Germline V gene lookup returns CDR1 SGHKS and CDR2 YYEKEE (reference sequence). The CDR3 covers 12 residues. The CDR3 DNA sequence: TGTGCCAGCAGCTTGAGGCAGGGAAAAGCTTTCTTT. It is translated as CASSLRQGKAFF.

The chain couples TRBV6-1 to TRBJ2-3; 7 nucleotides match TRBD2. Germline CDR1 MNHNS, CDR2 SASEGT. V dropped 2 bases and J dropped 4; count of bases not matched to a gene: 6. The CDR3 is made up of 15 amino acids. The CDR3 DNA reads as TGTGCCAGCAGTGAAACTGGCGGGAGCCCAGATACGCAGTATTTT. Its translation is CASSETGGSPDTQYF.

The V call is TRBV10-3, the J call TRBJ2-1; the D is unclear. The V gene lost 0 bases and the J gene lost 2 bases, with 8 bases spanning the gap. The CDR3 is made up of 15 amino acids. Germline V gene lookup returns CDR1 ENHRY and CDR2 SYGVKD. The CDR3 loop reads CAISESRPPYNEQFF. CDR3 in DNA: TGTGCCATCAGTGAGTCGAGGCCCCCCTACAATGAGCAGTTCTTC.

V usage is TRBV10-3 and J usage is TRBJ2-3; TRBD1 matches 8 bases. Trimming cost V 4 bases and J 2 bases; bases outside gene matches: 11. The germline gives CDR1 ENHRY, CDR2 SYGVKD. There are 17 residues in the CDR3. The CDR3 region is CAISATTRTGTTDTQYF. CDR3 nucleotides: TGTGCCATCAGTGCCACAACTCGGACAGGGACCACAGATACGCAGTATTTT.

The rearrangement links TRBV6-5 to TRBJ1-2, with 7 bases lining up with TRBD1. Looked up from germline, CDR1 is MNHEY and CDR2 is SVGAGI. The junction had 6 bases not matched to a gene; V was cut back by 6 bases and J by 5 bases. The CDR3 covers 13 residues. The DNA for the CDR3 is TGTGCCAGCAGCATGGGACAGTCATATGGCTACACCTTC. Its protein is CASSMGQSYGYTF.